A selection of T cell receptor beta chains follows, all from one sample in a study of blood T cell repertoires in COVID-19. TCRdb keeps only in-frame clones here, not all; method: immunoSEQ multiplex PCR. The sample consists of under 150,000 clones, approximately 71% of them appearing once. Input material: peripheral blood. Receptors originate from a woman aged 70-85 years with acute or convalescent COVID-19. Both conserved end residues are part of each CDR3. Each record gives: CDR3 protein, CDR3 DNA, V gene, J gene, clone size, D gene. A D gene is named only where the DNA matches it firmly. Clone size is given for some rows only: seen once, a few or many times, or a class if the clone is expanded.

cdr3_aa: CAIGQGSEKLFF
cdr3_nt: TGTGCCATCGGACAGGGAAGTGAAAAACTGTTTTTT
v_call: TRBV10-3
j_call: TRBJ1-4
clone_size: -
d_call: TRBD1

cdr3_aa: CASSFAVDNSPLHF
cdr3_nt: TGTGCCAGCAGCTTCGCGGTTGATAATTCACCCCTCCACTTT
v_call: TRBV11-2
j_call: TRBJ1-6
clone_size: -
d_call: -

cdr3_aa: CASSEDRHQNTEAFF
cdr3_nt: TGCGCCAGCAGCGAAGACAGGCACCAGAACACTGAAGCTTTCTTT
v_call: TRBV5-1
j_call: TRBJ1-1
clone_size: -
d_call: -

cdr3_aa: CASSHPRNEQFF
cdr3_nt: TGCGCCAGCAGCCACCCTAGAAATGAGCAGTTCTTC
v_call: TRBV10-2
j_call: TRBJ2-1
clone_size: -
d_call: -

cdr3_aa: CASSRTGQGQETQYF
cdr3_nt: TGTGCCAGCAGCCGAACCGGACAGGGCCAAGAGACCCAGTACTTC
v_call: TRBV3-1/TRBV3-2
j_call: TRBJ2-5
clone_size: -
d_call: TRBD1

cdr3_aa: CASSETQNRDGELFF
cdr3_nt: TGTGCCAGCAGCGAAACACAGAATCGGGACGGGGAGCTGTTTTTT
v_call: TRBV7-7
j_call: TRBJ2-2
clone_size: large
d_call: -

cdr3_aa: CASSGGQGTNNSPLHF
cdr3_nt: TGTGCCAGCAGTGGCGGACAGGGGACGAATAATTCACCCCTCCACTTT
v_call: TRBV6-6
j_call: TRBJ1-6
clone_size: -
d_call: TRBD1

cdr3_aa: CASSSGQGGNEQFF
cdr3_nt: TGTGCCAGCAGCTCAGGACAGGGGGGTAATGAGCAGTTCTTC
v_call: TRBV7-9
j_call: TRBJ2-1
clone_size: -
d_call: TRBD1

cdr3_aa: CASTPGDRGQGGELFF
cdr3_nt: TGTGCCAGCACCCCTGGGGACAGGGGGCAGGGCGGGGAGCTGTTTTTT
v_call: TRBV27
j_call: TRBJ2-2
clone_size: once
d_call: TRBD1

cdr3_aa: CASSLDGQVHTGELFF
cdr3_nt: TGTGCCAGCAGCTTAGATGGCCAGGTGCACACCGGGGAGCTGTTTTTT
v_call: TRBV11-3
j_call: TRBJ2-2
clone_size: -
d_call: -

cdr3_aa: CASSLSQAGYETQYF
cdr3_nt: TGCGCCAGCAGCTTGTCTCAGGCTGGCTATGAGACCCAGTACTTC
v_call: TRBV5-1
j_call: TRBJ2-5
clone_size: -
d_call: -

cdr3_aa: CASSLGGGQPQHF
cdr3_nt: TGTGCCAGCAGTTTGGGGGGAGGGCAGCCCCAGCATTTT
v_call: TRBV12-3/TRBV12-4
j_call: TRBJ1-5
clone_size: -
d_call: -

cdr3_aa: CASSFGQGVYRNQPQHF
cdr3_nt: TGTGCCAGCAGCTTTGGACAGGGGGTGTATCGAAATCAGCCCCAGCATTTT
v_call: TRBV28
j_call: TRBJ1-5
clone_size: -
d_call: TRBD1

cdr3_aa: CASVESPETQYF
cdr3_nt: TGTGCCAGCGTTGAGTCCCCAGAGACCCAGTACTTC
v_call: TRBV2
j_call: TRBJ2-5
clone_size: -
d_call: -

cdr3_aa: CASSEGQDTDTQYF
cdr3_nt: TGTGCCAGCAGTGAGGGCCAGGACACAGATACGCAGTATTTT
v_call: TRBV6-4
j_call: TRBJ2-3
clone_size: -
d_call: -

cdr3_aa: CASSESPAGGFSPLHF
cdr3_nt: TGCGCCAGCAGTGAGTCCCCAGCAGGGGGCTTTTCACCCCTCCACTTT
v_call: TRBV10-2
j_call: TRBJ1-6
clone_size: -
d_call: TRBD1

cdr3_aa: CASSTLQGTEAFF
cdr3_nt: TGCGCCAGCAGCACACTACAGGGGACTGAAGCTTTCTTT
v_call: TRBV4-3
j_call: TRBJ1-1
clone_size: -
d_call: TRBD1

cdr3_aa: CAWSVGLAGGVLAKNIQYF
cdr3_nt: TGTGCCTGGAGTGTTGGGCTAGCGGGAGGGGTTTTAGCCAAAAACATTCAGTACTTC
v_call: TRBV30
j_call: TRBJ2-4
clone_size: -
d_call: TRBD2

cdr3_aa: CASSLGQVNSPLHF
cdr3_nt: TGTGCCAGCAGCCTGGGACAGGTAAATTCACCCCTCCACTTT
v_call: TRBV9
j_call: TRBJ1-6
clone_size: -
d_call: TRBD1

cdr3_aa: CSVGGLSEAFF
cdr3_nt: TGCAGCGTTGGGGGGCTGTCTGAAGCTTTCTTT
v_call: TRBV29-1
j_call: TRBJ1-1
clone_size: -
d_call: -

cdr3_aa: CASSLDSGGPYNEQFF
cdr3_nt: TGCGCCAGCAGCCTAGATAGCGGGGGCCCCTACAATGAGCAGTTCTTC
v_call: TRBV4-1
j_call: TRBJ2-1
clone_size: once
d_call: TRBD2

cdr3_aa: CASSQQNTIYF
cdr3_nt: TGTGCCAGCAGCCAGCAGAACACCATATATTTT
v_call: TRBV14
j_call: TRBJ1-3
clone_size: -
d_call: -

cdr3_aa: CASSRQGRNEKLFF
cdr3_nt: TGTGCCAGCAGCCGACAGGGCCGTAATGAAAAACTGTTTTTT
v_call: TRBV25-1
j_call: TRBJ1-4
clone_size: -
d_call: TRBD1

cdr3_aa: CSASRLAGEGNEQFF
cdr3_nt: TGCAGTGCTAGTAGACTAGCGGGAGAGGGAAATGAGCAGTTCTTC
v_call: TRBV20-1
j_call: TRBJ2-1
clone_size: -
d_call: TRBD2

cdr3_aa: CASQGAGMNTEAFF
cdr3_nt: TGTGCCAGTCAGGGGGCCGGGATGAACACTGAAGCTTTCTTT
v_call: TRBV10-3
j_call: TRBJ1-1
clone_size: -
d_call: TRBD1

cdr3_aa: CASRLGGANTGELFF
cdr3_nt: TGTGCAAGTCGCTTAGGTGGGGCTAACACCGGGGAGCTGTTTTTT
v_call: TRBV12-2
j_call: TRBJ2-2
clone_size: few
d_call: -

cdr3_aa: CASSQEGGLTEAFF
cdr3_nt: TGCGCCAGCAGCCAAGAGGGGGGGCTCACTGAAGCTTTCTTT
v_call: TRBV4-3
j_call: TRBJ1-1
clone_size: few
d_call: -

cdr3_aa: CASSMGRTGGGNQPQHF
cdr3_nt: TGTGCCAGTAGTATGGGAAGGACAGGGGGGGGCAATCAGCCCCAGCATTTT
v_call: TRBV19
j_call: TRBJ1-5
clone_size: -
d_call: TRBD1

cdr3_aa: CASGSGQAHTYEQYF
cdr3_nt: TGTGCTAGTGGTTCGGGACAGGCTCACACCTACGAGCAGTACTTC
v_call: TRBV12-5
j_call: TRBJ2-7
clone_size: few
d_call: TRBD1

cdr3_aa: CASSLGDSRLKQYF
cdr3_nt: TGTGCCAGCAGTTTAGGGGACAGCCGCCTCAAGCAGTACTTC
v_call: TRBV28
j_call: TRBJ2-7
clone_size: -
d_call: TRBD1

cdr3_aa: CASRTGQRYGYTF
cdr3_nt: TGTGCCAGCAGGACGGGACAGCGCTATGGCTACACCTTC
v_call: TRBV12-3/TRBV12-4
j_call: TRBJ1-2
clone_size: -
d_call: TRBD1

cdr3_aa: CASSDRVPGELFF
cdr3_nt: TGCGCCAGCAGTGATCGGGTGCCCGGGGAGCTGTTTTTT
v_call: TRBV10-1
j_call: TRBJ2-2
clone_size: -
d_call: -

cdr3_aa: CASRPTGMDYGYTF
cdr3_nt: TGTGCCAGCAGGCCCACAGGGATGGACTATGGCTACACCTTC
v_call: TRBV6-5
j_call: TRBJ1-2
clone_size: -
d_call: -

cdr3_aa: CASISGSRRNTIYF
cdr3_nt: TGTGCCAGCATTTCAGGGTCAAGGAGAAACACCATATATTTT
v_call: TRBV28
j_call: TRBJ1-3
clone_size: -
d_call: -

cdr3_aa: CASSSDRGNEKLFF
cdr3_nt: TGTGCCAGCAGCTCGGACAGGGGTAATGAAAAACTGTTTTTT
v_call: TRBV7-6
j_call: TRBJ1-4
clone_size: few
d_call: TRBD1

cdr3_aa: CASSLNPWRDQDTQYF
cdr3_nt: TGTGCCAGCAGCTTAAACCCCTGGCGGGACCAAGATACGCAGTATTTT
v_call: TRBV7-3
j_call: TRBJ2-3
clone_size: -
d_call: -

cdr3_aa: CASGERGPWETQYF
cdr3_nt: TGCGCCAGCGGGGAGCGGGGGCCCTGGGAGACCCAGTACTTC
v_call: TRBV5-1
j_call: TRBJ2-5
clone_size: few
d_call: TRBD2

cdr3_aa: CASSLFGDSSYNEQFF
cdr3_nt: TGCGCCAGCAGCCTCTTTGGGGACAGCTCCTACAATGAGCAGTTCTTC
v_call: TRBV4-1
j_call: TRBJ2-1
clone_size: -
d_call: TRBD1

cdr3_aa: CASSGQGPYEQYF
cdr3_nt: TGTGCCAGCAGTGGACAGGGTCCCTACGAGCAGTACTTC
v_call: TRBV12-3/TRBV12-4
j_call: TRBJ2-7
clone_size: -
d_call: TRBD1

cdr3_aa: CSASSGLAGGVNEQFF
cdr3_nt: TGCAGCGCCTCGAGTGGACTAGCGGGGGGAGTCAATGAGCAGTTCTTC
v_call: TRBV29-1
j_call: TRBJ2-1
clone_size: few
d_call: TRBD2

cdr3_aa: CASTVRASYGYTF
cdr3_nt: TGTGCCAGTACAGTGAGGGCTTCCTATGGCTACACCTTC
v_call: TRBV2
j_call: TRBJ1-2
clone_size: -
d_call: -

cdr3_aa: CASTRVRGSSYNEQFF
cdr3_nt: TGTGCCAGCACACGGGTTCGAGGGAGCTCCTACAATGAGCAGTTCTTC
v_call: TRBV6-4
j_call: TRBJ2-1
clone_size: few
d_call: -

cdr3_aa: CASSAPGTGSDGYTF
cdr3_nt: TGTGCCAGCAGTGCCCCGGGGACAGGATCTGACGGCTACACCTTC
v_call: TRBV28
j_call: TRBJ1-2
clone_size: -
d_call: TRBD1

cdr3_aa: CASGLGGGREQYF
cdr3_nt: TGTGCTAGTGGTTTAGGGGGGGGGCGCGAGCAGTACTTC
v_call: TRBV12-5
j_call: TRBJ2-7
clone_size: -
d_call: -

cdr3_aa: CASSEVYLQKLFF
cdr3_nt: TGTGCCAGCAGCGAAGTATACTTGCAAAAACTGTTTTTT
v_call: TRBV3-1/TRBV3-2
j_call: TRBJ1-4
clone_size: -
d_call: -

cdr3_aa: CASSARMTGTNEKLFF
cdr3_nt: TGTGCCAGCAGTGCTCGTATGACAGGGACTAATGAAAAACTGTTTTTT
v_call: TRBV2
j_call: TRBJ1-4
clone_size: -
d_call: TRBD1

cdr3_aa: CATSDPTGAGELFF
cdr3_nt: TGTGCCACCAGTGACCCAACAGGGGCCGGGGAGCTGTTTTTT
v_call: TRBV24-1
j_call: TRBJ2-2
clone_size: -
d_call: TRBD1

cdr3_aa: CASSLSIGRGHPLDTQYF
cdr3_nt: TGTGCTAGCAGCTTAAGTATCGGCAGGGGCCATCCCTTGGATACGCAGTATTTT
v_call: TRBV7-7
j_call: TRBJ2-3
clone_size: -
d_call: -

cdr3_aa: CASSQMKDTQYF
cdr3_nt: TGTGCCAGCAGCCAGATGAAAGATACGCAGTATTTT
v_call: TRBV12-3/TRBV12-4
j_call: TRBJ2-3
clone_size: -
d_call: -

cdr3_aa: CASGGQLDTGELFF
cdr3_nt: TGCGCCAGCGGCGGACAGCTAGACACCGGGGAGCTGTTTTTT
v_call: TRBV5-1
j_call: TRBJ2-2
clone_size: -
d_call: -

cdr3_aa: CASRFRDSYNSPLHF
cdr3_nt: TGTGCCAGCAGGTTCCGGGACAGTTATAATTCACCCCTCCACTTT
v_call: TRBV6-5
j_call: TRBJ1-6
clone_size: -
d_call: TRBD1